One sample yielded the 10 T cell receptor beta chains listed below, sequenced in a study of blood T cell repertoires in COVID-19. The protocol was immunoSEQ multiplex PCR, while the TCRdb copy is restricted to in-frame clones and leaves out a portion. Of some 390,000 clones in the sample, around 89% were seen once. Source material: PBMCs or T cells enriched from blood (not recorded which). The source of these receptors is a man under 40 who had recovered from COVID-19.

The rearrangement joins TRBV7-2 to TRBJ2-1; 9 positions match TRBD1. The ends lost 1 base at V and 6 bases at J; junction bases unmatched: 7. Germline values: CDR1 SGHTA, CDR2 FQGNSA. The CDR3 spans 16 residues. CDR3 nucleotide sequence: TGTGCCAGCAGCTTAGATGGGACAGGGATGGGCAATGAGCAGTTCTTC. As protein: CASSLDGTGMGNEQFF. Using reference TRBV7-2 and TRBJ2-1 for the parts outside the CDR3, the full variable domain is GAGVSQSPSNKVTEKGKDVELRCDPISGHTALYWYRQSLGQGLEFLIYFQGNSAPDKSGLPSDRFSAERTGGSVSTLTIQRTQQEDSAVYLCASSLDGTGMGNEQFFGPGTRLTVL.

This chain connects TRBV7-6 to TRBJ2-1; 13 bases map to TRBD2. This CDR3 spans 15 amino acids. The germline V gene has CDR1 SGHVS and CDR2 FNYEAQ. Trimming removed 5 bases from V and 6 bases from J; junction bases left unmatched: 4. The CDR3 region is CASSLRTSGSNEQFF. CDR3 nucleotide sequence: TGTGCCAGCAGCCTCCGGACTAGCGGGAGCAATGAGCAGTTCTTC.

The CDR3 DNA reads as TGTGCCAGCAGCTCCTGGGAGAGAAACACTGAAGCTTTCTTT. Amino acids: CASSSWERNTEAFF. The chain is built from TRBV7-2 and TRBJ1-1; D unresolved. Per germline, CDR1 SGHTA and CDR2 FQGNSA. The CDR3 is 14 amino acids. Trimming shortened V by 4 bases and J by 2 bases, and 11 bases separated the two germline ends.

CDR3 sequence reads: CASSFNTDTQYF. The CDR3 DNA reads TGTGCCAGCAGCTTTAACACAGATACGCAGTATTTT. The V and J genes are TRBV5-6 and TRBJ2-3; D uncertain. Per germline, CDR1 SGHDT and CDR2 YYEEEE. The CDR3 spans 12 residues. Trimming cost V 2 bases and J 2 bases, with 3 bases left between them.

The chain employs TRBV3-1 (or the pseudogene TRBV3-2) and TRBJ2-7; 8 positions agree with TRBD2. Looked up from germline, CDR1 is LGHDT and CDR2 is YNNKEL (reference sequence). With V trimmed by 1 base and J by 10 bases, 15 bases remained unmatched. The CDR3 covers 16 residues. The chain's CDR3 is CASSQVSLAGLTTQYF. The CDR3 DNA is TGTGCCAGCAGCCAAGTCTCGCTAGCGGGTTTGACTACTCAGTACTTC.

This chain connects TRBV27 to TRBJ2-3; 9 bases map to TRBD2. CDR3 length: 21 amino acids. CDR1 and CDR2 (germline): MNHEY, SMNVEV (reference sequence). V was clipped by 0 bases and J by 1 base; unmatched bases: 17. The DNA of the CDR3 is TGTGCCAGCAGTTTATCGGAGGGGCTAGCGGGACCTAATTGGGGCACAGATACGCAGTATTTT. It yields the protein CASSLSEGLAGPNWGTDTQYF.

The CDR3 DNA reads TGTGCCAGCAGCTTGCCCCCGACAGGCGGATATGGCTACACCTTC. Protein: CASSLPPTGGYGYTF. The V and J genes are TRBV5-4 and TRBJ1-2, with a tentative D call TRBD1 (6 bases). The CDR3 spans 15 residues. V shed 1 base and J shed 5 bases, with 15 bases lying between them. Germline loops: CDR1 SGHNT, CDR2 YYREEE (reference sequence).

The chain is built from TRBV11-1 and TRBJ2-1; 11 bases line up with TRBD2. The trim removed 3 bases at V and 9 bases at J, leaving 4 bases unmatched. There are 14 residues in the CDR3. Germline-derived CDR1 and CDR2 are SGHAT and FQDESV (reference sequence). The CDR3 here is CASSLASGRSEQFF. The CDR3, as DNA: TGTGCCAGCAGCTTGGCTAGCGGGAGGTCTGAGCAGTTCTTC.

This clone was seen a single time. The V gene is TRBV7-2, the J gene TRBJ1-6; D is possibly TRBD1 (6 bases). The CDR3 is made up of 13 amino acids. The V end was cut by 8 bases, the J end by 4 bases, with 9 bases between. Germline CDR1 is SGHTA and CDR2 is FQGNSA. CDR3: CASGGQYNSPLHF. CDR3 in DNA: TGTGCCAGCGGTGGACAGTATAATTCACCCCTCCACTTT.

The gene calls are TRBV29-1 and TRBJ1-4, with D uncertain. Trimming took off 7 bases at V and 0 bases at J, with 12 bases between the two ends. CDR1 is SQVTM and CDR2 is ANQGSEA in the germline V gene. The CDR3 is made up of 14 amino acids. CDR3 bases: TGCAGCGCCCGCATGGGCGCAACTAATGAAAAACTGTTTTTT. Translating it yields CSARMGATNEKLFF. The full variable domain, in which reference TRBV29-1 and TRBJ1-4 provide the parts outside the CDR3, is SAVISQKPSRDICQRGTSLTIQCQVDSQVTMMFWYRQQPGQSLTLIATANQGSEATYESGFVIDKFPISRPNLTFSTLTVSNMSPEDSSIYLCSARMGATNEKLFFGSGTQLSVL.